Listed here are 4 T cell receptor beta chains from one sample, sequenced in a study of regulatory T cells in long-lasting Graves disease. Time point denoted: newly diagnosed GD, antithyroid drugs for less than 3 months. Researchers made the TCR library from RNA that was extracted from PBMCs. Sequencing libraries for TCR beta were prepared with iRepertoire HTBI primers and Arm-PCR of CDR3 regions. TCRdb analysed the multiplex PCR reads with MiXCR anew, one entry per CDR3 protein. The data show roughly 350,000 distinct CDR3 sequences, with around 15% seen just once and 20% to 25% held by the top ten. These data were also reused for a study on T cells in Graves' hyperthyroidism and ophthalmopathy.

The sequenced sample was peripheral blood mononuclear cells (PBMCs), obtained at new diagnosis, from a patient treated with antithyroid drugs. Receptors originate from a woman aged 18-29 years with Graves disease.

This clonotype appeared many times. The rearrangement links TRBV5-1 to TRBJ2-1, with D hard to call. The ends were cut back, 5 bases at V and 0 bases at J, with 6 bases in the middle. Looked up from germline, CDR1 is SGHRS and CDR2 is YFSETQ. The CDR3 is 13 residues long. CDR3 sequence reads: CASRVGSYNEQFF. DNA of the CDR3: TGCGCCAGCAGGGTCGGCTCCTACAATGAGCAGTTCTTC.

This clonotype was recorded a few times. The CDR3 bases are TGTGCCAGCAGCTTCCGGAGAACAGGCTCCTATAATTCACCCCTCCACTTT. Residues: CASSFRRTGSYNSPLHF. The chain has TRBV11-2 and TRBJ1-6, with a tentative D call TRBD1 (5 bases). V was clipped by 3 bases and J by 0 bases, with 12 bases between them. Germline V lookup: CDR1 SGHAT, CDR2 FQNNGV. This CDR3 is 17 amino acids long.

This clonotype was detected many times. V usage is TRBV12-3 or TRBV12-4 and J usage is TRBJ2-1; 12 bases align to TRBD2. The CDR3 consists of 18 residues. The junction had 9 bases not matched to a gene; V was cut back by 6 bases and J by 0 bases. CDR3 in DNA: TGTGCCAGCAGCTCCGGGACTAGCGGGCCGAGCTCCTACAATGAGCAGTTCTTC. Amino acid sequence: CASSSGTSGPSSYNEQFF.

There are many counts of this clonotype. The gene calls are TRBV7-2 and TRBJ1-4; a weak D match, TRBD1 (6 bases). Germline CDR1 SGHTA, CDR2 FQGNSA. Between the trimmed V and J ends, which lost 4 bases and 3 bases, there was a span of 18 bases. The CDR3 contains 17 residues. The chain's CDR3 is CASSSSGGGWSNEKLFF. The CDR3 DNA reads TGTGCCAGCAGCTCCAGCGGCGGGGGCTGGTCTAATGAAAAACTGTTTTTT.